The 29 T cell receptor beta chains given below trace back to one sample, sequenced in a study of naive and memory T cell subsets. The SP2 primer and nested alpha and beta constant region primers amplified ligated cDNA in four rounds. TCRdb re-called the 5' RACE reads with MiXCR, one entry per CDR3 protein. The sample holds over 45,000 distinct CDR3 sequences, about 4.8% seen once. An oligonucleotide containing a UMI was ligated to the 3' end of TCR cDNA. The receptors come from a female donor in good health.

This clonotype was counted at least ten times. The chain is built from TRBV7-9 and TRBJ1-1; D remains ambiguous. Trimming took off 8 bases at V and 2 bases at J, with 12 bases between the two ends. CDR1 and CDR2 from the germline V gene are SEHNR and FQNEAQ (reference sequence). This CDR3 has 13 amino acids. The CDR3 spells CASYGSGNTEAFF. In DNA, the CDR3 is TGTGCCAGCTATGGGTCGGGAAACACTGAAGCTTTCTTT.

Points on this clonotype: A much bigger clone sits one base away, suggesting this may be a read error. The chain employs TRBV18 and TRBJ1-4; a weak D match, TRBD1 (5 bases). Germline V gene sequence: CDR1 KGHSH, CDR2 LQKENI. This CDR3 has 16 amino acids. Here the CDR3 DNA reads TGTGCCAGCTCTCCAACTCCTCAGGGATTCTCTGAAAAACTGATTTTT. Its protein product is CASSPTPQGFSEKLIF. Full variable domain (rest looked up from reference TRBV18 and TRBJ1-4): NAGVMQNPRHLVRRRGQEARLRCSPMKGHSHVYWYRQLPEEGLKFMVYLQKENIIDESGMPKERFSAEFPKEGPSILRIQQVVRGDSAAYFCASSPTPQGFSEKLIFGSGTQLSVL.

This clonotype was seen at least ten times. This rearrangement joins TRBV7-2 to TRBJ2-6; no reliable D call. V was cut by 5 bases and J by 0 bases, with 5 bases left in between. Germline CDR1 SGHTA, CDR2 FQGNSA. This CDR3 comprises 14 residues. The CDR3 region has the DNA TGTGCCAGCAGCCGTAGCTCTGGGGCCAACGTCCTGACTTTC. It yields the protein CASSRSSGANVLTF.

This clonotype was seen at least ten times. The chain uses TRBV5-1 and TRBJ2-3; a possible D gene is TRBD2 (6 bases). V was clipped by 1 base and J by 4 bases, with 7 bases between them. The CDR3 contains 13 residues. The V gene's germline CDR1 is SGHRS and CDR2 YFSETQ. The CDR3 spells CASSLTSSDTQYF. CDR3 nucleotides: TGCGCCAGCAGCTTGACTAGCTCAGATACGCAGTATTTT. The full variable domain, with the rest looked up from reference TRBV5-1 and TRBJ2-3, is KAGVTQTPRYLIKTRGQQVTLSCSPISGHRSVSWYQQTPGQGLQFLFEYFSETQRNKGNFPGRFSGRQFSNSRSEMNVSTLELGDSALYLCASSLTSSDTQYFGPGTRLTVL.

This clonotype appeared many times. The CDR3 reads CASSPTQGTYEQYF. In DNA, the CDR3 is TGCGCCAGCAGCCCAACACAGGGAACCTACGAGCAGTACTTC. This chain joins TRBV5-1 and TRBJ2-7; D perhaps matches TRBD1 (6 bases). Trimming removed 4 bases at V and 2 bases at J, with 13 bases between. This CDR3 has 14 amino acids. The germline gives CDR1 SGHRS, CDR2 YFSETQ.

This clonotype appeared many times. This chain uses TRBV11-2 with TRBJ2-7; D unclear. V shed 5 bases and J shed 0 bases, with 2 bases lying between them. The CDR3 loop spans 11 amino acids. CDR1 is SGHAT, CDR2 FQNNGV, per germline. Here the CDR3 reads CASSTSYEQYF. The CDR3 DNA reads as TGTGCCAGCAGCACCTCCTACGAGCAGTACTTC.

This clonotype was picked up a small number of times. The DNA for the CDR3 is TGTGCCAGCTCACCAATCTGGGTGGGGAACACTGAAGCTTTCTTT. Its protein product is CASSPIWVGNTEAFF. This chain links TRBV18 with TRBJ1-1; D uncertain. Between the trimmed V and J ends, which lost 2 bases and 1 base, there was a span of 11 bases. The CDR3 has 15 amino acids. Per germline, CDR1 KGHSH and CDR2 LQKENI. Drawing the rest from reference TRBV18 and TRBJ1-1, the complete variable domain is NAGVMQNPRHLVRRRGQEARLRCSPMKGHSHVYWYRQLPEEGLKFMVYLQKENIIDESGMPKERFSAEFPKEGPSILRIQQVVRGDSAAYFCASSPIWVGNTEAFFGQGTRLTVV.

This clonotype was counted ten times or more. This chain joins TRBV29-1 and TRBJ2-1; TRBD2 aligns across 7 bases. The germline gives CDR1 SQVTM, CDR2 ANQGSEA. This CDR3 region has 10 residues. The CDR3 coding sequence is TGCAGGGAACTAGCGTATGAGCAGTTCTTC. Protein sequence: CRELAYEQFF.

This clonotype was counted at least ten times. CDR3 sequence (DNA): TGCGCCAGCAGCCGTCTTGGACTTACGAACACCGGGGAGCTGTTTTTT. Its protein product is CASSRLGLTNTGELFF. This rearrangement joins TRBV5-1 to TRBJ2-2; tentatively, D is TRBD2 (5 bases). The CDR3 is 16 residues long. V gave up 4 bases and J gave up 0 bases, with 13 bases separating them. Germline CDR1 and CDR2: SGHRS and YFSETQ. The complete variable domain, with remaining parts taken from reference TRBV5-1 and TRBJ2-2, reads KAGVTQTPRYLIKTRGQQVTLSCSPISGHRSVSWYQQTPGQGLQFLFEYFSETQRNKGNFPGRFSGRQFSNSRSEMNVSTLELGDSALYLCASSRLGLTNTGELFFGEGSRLTVL.

This clonotype was recorded many times. The chain combines TRBV20-1 with TRBJ2-1, with 10 bases matching TRBD2. Germline assignment: CDR1 DFQATT and CDR2 SNEGSKA (reference sequence). This CDR3 has 15 residues. The CDR3 DNA reads TGCAGCGTTAACCCCAGTAGCGGGAGGAGTAATGAGCAGTTCTTC. Protein sequence: CSVNPSSGRSNEQFF.

This clonotype was picked up many times. The chain joins TRBV2 to TRBJ2-3; D is unresolved. The CDR3 totals 12 residues. CDR1 SNHLY and CDR2 FYNNEI come from the germline V gene. Deletions cut 3 bases from V and 2 bases from J, with 3 bases between. In DNA form, the CDR3 reads TGTGCCAGCAGTGAGCCCACAGATACGCAGTATTTT. Translation gives CASSEPTDTQYF.

This clonotype was detected ten times or more. The chain employs TRBV20-1 and TRBJ1-2; D gene uncertain. Trimming shortened V by 1 base and J by 3 bases, and 9 bases separated the two germline ends. Germline V gene sequence: CDR1 DFQATT, CDR2 SNEGSKA (reference sequence). The CDR3 runs 13 residues. The CDR3 is CSARGTHYYGYTF. CDR3 DNA: TGCAGTGCTAGAGGGACCCACTACTATGGCTACACCTTC.

This clonotype was detected only a few times. The V call is TRBV19, the J call TRBJ2-5; 10 nucleotides match TRBD2. The CDR3 is 15 residues long. V trimming: 6 bases; J trimming: 3 bases; junction bases outside the gene matches: 7. CDR1 and CDR2 (germline): LNHDA, SQIVND (reference sequence). CDR3 sequence: CASSMASGGKETQYF. The CDR3 coding sequence is TGTGCCAGTAGCATGGCTAGCGGGGGCAAAGAGACCCAGTACTTC.

This clonotype was counted ten times or more. The rearrangement links TRBV6-5 to TRBJ2-1; D remains unclear. Looked up from germline, CDR1 is MNHEY and CDR2 is SVGAGI. V lost 4 bases and J lost 4, with 17 bases in between. The CDR3 loop spans 16 amino acids. The chain's CDR3 is CASSSPYALEYNEQFF. Here the CDR3 DNA reads TGTGCCAGCAGTTCCCCCTACGCCCTAGAGTACAATGAGCAGTTCTTC.

This clonotype was observed at least ten times. CDR3 coding DNA: TGTGCCAGCACCCAATCAGCGGGAGAAGAAAAGACCCAGTACTTC. Protein product: CASTQSAGEEKTQYF. The chain recombines TRBV12-3 or TRBV12-4 with TRBJ2-5, with TRBD2 matching over 8 bases. Germline trimming cut 7 bases from V and 6 bases from J; bases unmatched to any gene: 13. The CDR3 runs 15 residues.

This clonotype was recorded many times. The chain joins TRBV20-1 to TRBJ1-2; 11 bases align to TRBD1. Trimming at V came to 3 bases and at J to 7 bases, leaving 13 bases not matched to a gene. Germline values: CDR1 DFQATT, CDR2 SNEGSKA (reference sequence). The CDR3 loop spans 16 amino acids. CDR3 protein: CSASSVRRDRGTGYTF. In nucleotides, the CDR3 is TGCAGTGCTAGCTCAGTCCGCCGGGACAGGGGGACTGGCTACACCTTC.

This rearrangement joins TRBV12-5 to TRBJ2-2, with 11 bases matching TRBD2. V lost 0 bases to trimming and J lost 4 bases; unmatched junction nucleotides: 1. CDR1 and CDR2 (germline): LGHNT, FRNRAP. The CDR3 loop spans 16 amino acids. CDR3 protein: CASGLVSGRATGELFF. The CDR3 DNA reads TGTGCTAGTGGTTTGGTTAGCGGGAGGGCCACCGGGGAGCTGTTTTTT.

This clonotype came up many times. The chain uses TRBV15 and TRBJ1-1; D not certain. CDR3 length equals 12 residues. Trimming removed 3 bases at V and 7 bases at J, with 9 bases between. The germline CDR1 and CDR2 sequences are LNHNV and YYDKDF (reference sequence). The CDR3 here is CATSSRPGEAFF. CDR3 coding DNA: TGTGCCACCAGCAGTAGGCCGGGTGAAGCTTTCTTT.

This clonotype showed up many times. This sequence joins TRBV29-1 and TRBJ2-4; D unclear. V lost 3 bases, J lost 9 bases, and 15 bases lay in between. The CDR3 spans 13 residues. Germline CDR1 SQVTM, CDR2 ANQGSEA. Here the CDR3 reads CSVEGPALGIQYF. The CDR3 bases are TGCAGCGTTGAGGGCCCGGCGTTAGGCATTCAGTACTTC.

At least ten counts were recorded for this clonotype. The chain links TRBV7-2 to TRBJ1-1; no clear D gene. The germline V gene has CDR1 SGHTA and CDR2 FQGNSA. V lost 3 bases to trimming and J lost 0 bases, with 8 bases between them. There are 14 residues in the CDR3. CDR3 residues: CASSFMAVNTEAFF. In DNA form, the CDR3 reads TGTGCCAGCAGCTTTATGGCGGTGAACACTGAAGCTTTCTTT.

This clonotype has a count of ten or more. The chain employs TRBV6-6 and TRBJ1-2; 8 bases line up with TRBD1. Per the germline V gene, CDR1 is MNHNY and CDR2 is SVGAGI (reference sequence). The V segment lost 6 bases and the J segment 4 bases; nucleotides outside the gene matches: 7. CDR3 length: 14 residues. The CDR3 DNA reads TGTGCCAGCAGCCATTTAGGACAGGGCTATGGCTACACCTTC. It yields the protein CASSHLGQGYGYTF.

This clonotype showed up many times. V gene TRBV12-3 or TRBV12-4 combines with J gene TRBJ2-1, with 10 bases lining up with TRBD2. V lost 6 bases and J lost 10; bases outside the gene matches: 6. This CDR3 spans 13 amino acids. The CDR3 is CASSGTSVGEQFF. As DNA, the CDR3 is TGTGCCAGCAGCGGGACTAGCGTAGGCGAGCAGTTCTTC.

This clonotype was seen only a few times. The chain uses TRBV4-1 and TRBJ1-2, with 8 bases that match TRBD1. The CDR3 has 13 residues. J gave up 8 bases and V 0 bases, and 2 bases lay outside the gene matches. Germline V gene sequence: CDR1 MGHRA, CDR2 YSYEKL. CDR3 in DNA: TGCGCCAGCAGCCAAGATGGGGACAGGGGCTACACCTTC. As protein: CASSQDGDRGYTF.

This clonotype occurred a few times. This chain connects TRBV19 to TRBJ1-5; the match to TRBD1 covers 7 bases. The CDR3 is 15 residues long. Looked up from germline, CDR1 is LNHDA and CDR2 is SQIVND (reference sequence). Trimming removed 5 bases from V and 6 bases from J; junction bases left unmatched: 10. DNA for the CDR3: TGTGCCAGTAGTCCACTGAACAGGGGTAGTCAGCCCCAGCATTTT. This translates into CASSPLNRGSQPQHF.

This clonotype came up a few times. The chain joins TRBV5-1 to TRBJ2-6; TRBD2 matches 16 bases. The CDR3 extends over 19 amino acids. The junction had 7 bases not matched to a gene; V was cut back by 3 bases and J by 4 bases. Germline CDR1 is SGHRS and CDR2 is YFSETQ. CDR3 in DNA: TGCGCCAGCAGCTCGGGACTAGCGGGAGGGCCTTCGGGGGCCAACGTCCTGACTTTC. Residues: CASSSGLAGGPSGANVLTF.

This clonotype was detected ten times or more. V is TRBV5-1 and J is TRBJ2-1; 8 bases map to TRBD2. Germline assignment: CDR1 SGHRS and CDR2 YFSETQ. The length of the CDR3 is 16 residues. J lost 5 bases, V lost 0 bases, and 7 bases had no gene match. The CDR3 nucleotides are TGCGCCAGCAGCTTGGAGTCGGGAGGGGCGAACAATGAGCAGTTCTTC. Translating it yields CASSLESGGANNEQFF.

This clonotype showed up many times. The chain carries TRBV28 and TRBJ2-5; 7 bases are shared with TRBD2. Germline CDR1 reads MDHEN; CDR2 reads SYDVKM. V was clipped by 10 bases and J by 4 bases; unmatched bases: 9. The CDR3 contains 13 residues. The CDR3 loop is CATGRLAGETQYF. CDR3 in DNA: TGTGCCACCGGACGACTAGCTGGAGAGACCCAGTACTTC.

This clonotype has at least ten counts. This rearrangement joins TRBV7-2 to TRBJ2-7; D not certain. CDR3 length: 13 amino acids. V shed 3 bases and J shed 6 bases, with 12 bases lying between them. Germline V lookup: CDR1 SGHTA, CDR2 FQGNSA. DNA for the CDR3: TGTGCCAGCAGCTTGGGGTTGCCATCCGAGCAGTACTTC. This gives the protein CASSLGLPSEQYF.

This clonotype has at least ten counts. The chain couples TRBV10-1 to TRBJ2-2; D gene uncertain. CDR1 is WNHNN and CDR2 is SYGVQD in the germline V gene (reference sequence). This CDR3 comprises 13 residues. V lost 5 bases, J lost 4 bases, and 8 bases lay in between. CDR3 nucleotide sequence: TGCGCCAGCAGTACACTTTCCACCGGGGAGCTGTTTTTT. It codes for CASSTLSTGELFF.